The clone carrying this T cell receptor beta chain was picked up one time. The data are from a study of technical replicates of blood from a handful of donors. The V gene's germline CDR1 is SGHNT and CDR2 YYREEE (reference sequence). Deletions cut 1 base from V and 4 bases from J, with 14 bases between. The CDR3 contains 16 residues. Clones were sequenced by immunoSEQ multiplex PCR, and TCRdb holds only the in-frame ones, with some missing. The sample contains 75,000 to 100,000 clones, around 94% of which appear only once. The source is a human donor in good health. The chain joins TRBV5-4 to TRBJ2-2; D remains ambiguous. The sample consisted of T cells isolated from PBMCs. The CDR3: CASSLSFTSGTGELFF. CDR3 coding DNA: TGTGCCAGCAGCTTGTCTTTTACCTCGGGCACCGGGGAGCTGTTTTTT.